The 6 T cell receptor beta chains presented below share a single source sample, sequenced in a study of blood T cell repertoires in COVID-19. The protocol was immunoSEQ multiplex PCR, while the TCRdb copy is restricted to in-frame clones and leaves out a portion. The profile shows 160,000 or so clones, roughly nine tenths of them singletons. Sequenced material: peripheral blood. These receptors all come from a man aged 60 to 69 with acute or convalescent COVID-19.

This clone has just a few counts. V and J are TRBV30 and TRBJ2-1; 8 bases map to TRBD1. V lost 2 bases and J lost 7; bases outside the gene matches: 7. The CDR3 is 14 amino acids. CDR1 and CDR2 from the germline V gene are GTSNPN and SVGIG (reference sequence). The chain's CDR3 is CAWSIGQGRNEQFF. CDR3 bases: TGTGCCTGGAGTATAGGACAGGGAAGGAATGAGCAGTTCTTC.

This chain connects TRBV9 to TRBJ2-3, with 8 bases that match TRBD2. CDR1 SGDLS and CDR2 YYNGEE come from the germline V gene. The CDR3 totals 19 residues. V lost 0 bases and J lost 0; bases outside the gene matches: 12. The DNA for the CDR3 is TGTGCCAGCAGCGTAGAGTGGCGGGGGGCCGGACCTAGCACAGATACGCAGTATTTT. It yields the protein CASSVEWRGAGPSTDTQYF.

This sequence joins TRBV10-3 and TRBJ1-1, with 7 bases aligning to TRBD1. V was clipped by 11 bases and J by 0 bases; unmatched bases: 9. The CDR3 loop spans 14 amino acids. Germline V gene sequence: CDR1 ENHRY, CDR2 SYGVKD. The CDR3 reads CAASTGVLNTEAFF. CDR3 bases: TGTGCCGCGAGCACAGGGGTTTTGAACACTGAAGCTTTCTTT.

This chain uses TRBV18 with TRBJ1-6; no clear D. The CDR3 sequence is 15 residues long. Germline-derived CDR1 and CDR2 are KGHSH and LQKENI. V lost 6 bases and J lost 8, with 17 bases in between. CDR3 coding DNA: TGTGCCAGCTCGGAGGGCAGAATGCCTTATTCACCCCTCCACTTT. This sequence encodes CASSEGRMPYSPLHF.

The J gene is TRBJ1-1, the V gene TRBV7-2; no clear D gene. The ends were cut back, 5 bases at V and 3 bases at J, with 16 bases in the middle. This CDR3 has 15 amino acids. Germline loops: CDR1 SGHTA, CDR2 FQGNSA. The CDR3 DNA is TGTGCCAGCAGCCCTTTCCTTCGGTATGACACTGAAGCTTTCTTT. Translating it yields CASSPFLRYDTEAFF.

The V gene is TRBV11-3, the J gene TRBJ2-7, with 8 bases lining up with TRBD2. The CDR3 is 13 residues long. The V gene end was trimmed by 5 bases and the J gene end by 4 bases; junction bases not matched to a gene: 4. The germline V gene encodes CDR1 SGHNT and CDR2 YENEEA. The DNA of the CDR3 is TGTGCCAGCAGCGGGCGGGGGGAGTACGAGCAGTACTTC. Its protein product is CASSGRGEYEQYF.